This paragraph reports one T cell receptor (beta chain). Antigen: not known. Data came from immunoSEQ multiplex PCR; TCRdb stores just in-frame clones and leaves some out. The sample holds approximately 240,000 clones, about 89% seen once. Deletions cut 4 bases from V and 0 bases from J, with 13 bases between. The CDR3 has 14 amino acids. Germline values: CDR1 GTSNPN, CDR2 SVGIG (reference sequence). This sample is drawn from a study of cytomegalovirus exposure and HLA in healthy donors. Notes on the study in general: Among TCR beta chains, those listed as cytomegalovirus-associated numbered more than 150.

This chain uses TRBV30 with TRBJ2-7, with D possibly TRBD1 on 6 matching bases. The specimen was PBMCs. This clonotype originated in a woman aged 18-29 years in good health and CMV-seronegative. In DNA, the CDR3 is TGTGCCTGGAATCCTGACAGGAGCTCCTACGAGCAGTACTTC. The encoded protein is CAWNPDRSSYEQYF. Full variable domain (outside the CDR3, taken from reference TRBV30 and TRBJ2-7): SQTIHQWPATLVQPVGSPLSLECTVEGTSNPNLYWYRQAAGRGLQLLFYSVGIGQISSEVPQNLSASRPQDRQFILSSKKLLLSDSGFYLCAWNPDRSSYEQYFGPGTRLTVT.